This T cell receptor (beta chain) was recorded in a study of breast tumors, draining lymph nodes, adjacent tissues. Study results and caveats: Compared with lymph nodes, tumors were less diverse; compared with nontumor tissue, more.

The lymph nodes were axillary draining lymph nodes from breast cancer patients. A note on this clonotype: Its antigen is unidentified.

V shed 0 bases, J shed 1 base, and the junction held 10 bases outside the gene matches. This CDR3 region has 18 residues. Germline V gene lookup returns CDR1 SGDLS and CDR2 YYNGEE. Via MiXCR, TCRdb re-called the multiplex PCR reads, giving one row per CDR3 protein. The data hold 85,000 to 130,000 distinct CDR3 sequences, with roughly 29% observed a single time. This TCR came from a female donor with breast cancer. Some clones in this sample may be carry-over from other donors' samples. Specimen: axillary lymph node tissue. The rearrangement joins TRBV9 to TRBJ2-7; 10 nucleotides line up with TRBD2. CDR3 sequence (DNA): TGTGCCAGCAGCGTAGTCAGATTGTGGACTAGCGGATCCTACGAGCAGTACTTC. Encoded protein: CASSVVRLWTSGSYEQYF.